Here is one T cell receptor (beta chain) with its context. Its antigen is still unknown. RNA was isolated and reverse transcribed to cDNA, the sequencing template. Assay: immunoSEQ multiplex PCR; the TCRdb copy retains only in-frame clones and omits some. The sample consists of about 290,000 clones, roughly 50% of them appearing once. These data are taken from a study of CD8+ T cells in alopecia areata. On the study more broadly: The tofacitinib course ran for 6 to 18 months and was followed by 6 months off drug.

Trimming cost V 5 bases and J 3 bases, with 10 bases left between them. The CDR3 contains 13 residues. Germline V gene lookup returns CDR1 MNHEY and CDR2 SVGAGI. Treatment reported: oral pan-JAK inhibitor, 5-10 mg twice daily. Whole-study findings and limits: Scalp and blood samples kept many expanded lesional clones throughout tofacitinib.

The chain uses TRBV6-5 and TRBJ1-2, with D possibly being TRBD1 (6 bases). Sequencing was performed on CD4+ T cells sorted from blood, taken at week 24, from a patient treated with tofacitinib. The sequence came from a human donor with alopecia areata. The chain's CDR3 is CASSNREDYGYTF. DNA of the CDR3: TGTGCCAGCAGTAACAGGGAGGACTATGGCTACACCTTC.